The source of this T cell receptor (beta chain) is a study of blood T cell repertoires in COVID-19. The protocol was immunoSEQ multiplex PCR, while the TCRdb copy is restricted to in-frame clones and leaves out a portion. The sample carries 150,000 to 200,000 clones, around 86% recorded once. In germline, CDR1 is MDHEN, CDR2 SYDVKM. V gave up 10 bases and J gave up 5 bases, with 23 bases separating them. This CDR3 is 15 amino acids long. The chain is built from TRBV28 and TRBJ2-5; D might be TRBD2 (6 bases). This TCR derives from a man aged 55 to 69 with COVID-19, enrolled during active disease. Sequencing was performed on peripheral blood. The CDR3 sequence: CATRSAGPSKETQYF. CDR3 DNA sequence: TGTGCCACACGATCAGCGGGTCCTAGCAAGGAGACCCAGTACTTC.